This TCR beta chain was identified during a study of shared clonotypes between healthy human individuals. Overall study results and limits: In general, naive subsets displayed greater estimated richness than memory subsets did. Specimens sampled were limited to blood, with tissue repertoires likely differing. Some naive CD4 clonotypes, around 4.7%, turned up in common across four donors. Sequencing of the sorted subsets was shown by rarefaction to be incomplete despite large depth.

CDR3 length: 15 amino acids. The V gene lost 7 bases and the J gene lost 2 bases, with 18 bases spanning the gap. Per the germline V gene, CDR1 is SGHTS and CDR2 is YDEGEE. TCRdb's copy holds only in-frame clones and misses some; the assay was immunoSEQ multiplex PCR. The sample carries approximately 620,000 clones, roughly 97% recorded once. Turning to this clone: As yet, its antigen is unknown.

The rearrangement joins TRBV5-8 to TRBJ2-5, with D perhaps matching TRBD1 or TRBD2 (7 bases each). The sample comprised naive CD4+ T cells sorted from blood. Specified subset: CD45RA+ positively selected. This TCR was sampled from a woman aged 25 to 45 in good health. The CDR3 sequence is CASEGGAGQQETQYF. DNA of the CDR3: TGTGCCAGCGAAGGGGGAGCGGGACAGCAAGAGACCCAGTACTTC.